This TCR beta chain was sequenced for a study of T-cell reconstitution after alpha-beta-depleted transplantation in children. The authors prepared the TCRbeta library with unique molecular identifiers. Each CDR3 protein gets one entry after TCRdb re-called the PCR reads with MiXCR. The sample carries under 70,000 distinct CDR3 sequences, roughly 11% recorded once. Findings and caveats of the study: Expanded clones from the graft, numbering several hundred, reportedly supplied alpha-beta T cells about two months after transplant. From newly produced T cells came most of the T-cell counts and diversity one year after transplant.

In this sample, this clonotype turned up many times. No antigen is known for it. V was cut by 5 bases and J by 0 bases, with 10 bases left in between. Germline assignment: CDR1 SEHNR and CDR2 FQNEAQ (reference sequence). The CDR3 length is 14 residues. The gene calls are TRBV7-9 and TRBJ1-1; D is uncertain. This sequence was found in a boy aged 10-17 years with acute myeloid leukemia, due to receive a stem cell transplant. The sample was PBMCs, taken before TCRalphabeta/CD19-depleted stem cell transplant. The DNA of the CDR3 is TGTGCCAGCAGCATGACACTCATGAACACTGAAGCTTTCTTT. This encodes CASSMTLMNTEAFF.